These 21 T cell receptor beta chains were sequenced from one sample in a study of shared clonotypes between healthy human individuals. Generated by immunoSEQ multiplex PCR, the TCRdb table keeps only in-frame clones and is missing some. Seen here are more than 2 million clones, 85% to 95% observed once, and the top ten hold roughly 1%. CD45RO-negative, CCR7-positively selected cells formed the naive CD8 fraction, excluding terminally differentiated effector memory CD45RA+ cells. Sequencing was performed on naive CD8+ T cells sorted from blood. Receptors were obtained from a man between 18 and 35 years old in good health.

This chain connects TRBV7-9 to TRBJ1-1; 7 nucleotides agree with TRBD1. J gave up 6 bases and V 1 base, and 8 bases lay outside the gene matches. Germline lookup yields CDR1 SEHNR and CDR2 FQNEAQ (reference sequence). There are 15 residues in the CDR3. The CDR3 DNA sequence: TGTGCCAGCAGCTTAGAGGACGCACAGGGGCCTGAAGCTTTCTTT. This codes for CASSLEDAQGPEAFF.

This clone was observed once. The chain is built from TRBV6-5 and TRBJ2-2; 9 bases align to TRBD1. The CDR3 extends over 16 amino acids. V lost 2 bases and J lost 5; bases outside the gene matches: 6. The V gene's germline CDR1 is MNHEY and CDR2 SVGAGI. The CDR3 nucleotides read TGTGCCAGCAGTTACACAGCCGGGACAGGGACCGGGGAGCTGTTTTTT. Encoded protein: CASSYTAGTGTGELFF.

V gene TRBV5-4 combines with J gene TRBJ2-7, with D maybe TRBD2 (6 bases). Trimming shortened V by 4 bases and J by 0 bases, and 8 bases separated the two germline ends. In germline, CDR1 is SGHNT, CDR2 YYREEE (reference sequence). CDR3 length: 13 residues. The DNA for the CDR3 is TGTGCCAGCAGCCCGGGACTCTCCTACGAGCAGTACTTC. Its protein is CASSPGLSYEQYF.

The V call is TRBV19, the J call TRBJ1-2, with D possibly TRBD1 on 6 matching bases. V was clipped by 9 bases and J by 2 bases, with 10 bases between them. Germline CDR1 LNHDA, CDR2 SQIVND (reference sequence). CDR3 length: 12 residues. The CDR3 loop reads CASLTGNYGYTF. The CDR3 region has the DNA TGTGCCAGCTTAACAGGGAACTATGGCTACACCTTC.

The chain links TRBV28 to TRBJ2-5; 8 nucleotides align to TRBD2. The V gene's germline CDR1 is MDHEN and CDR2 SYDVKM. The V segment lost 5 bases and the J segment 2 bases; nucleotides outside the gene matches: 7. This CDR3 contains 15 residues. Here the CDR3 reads CASSLTLAGQETQYF. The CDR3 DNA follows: TGTGCCAGCAGTCTGACCCTAGCGGGTCAAGAGACCCAGTACTTC.

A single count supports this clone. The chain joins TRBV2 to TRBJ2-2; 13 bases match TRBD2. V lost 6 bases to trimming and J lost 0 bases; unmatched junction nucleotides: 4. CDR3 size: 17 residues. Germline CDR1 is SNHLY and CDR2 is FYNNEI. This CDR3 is CASRRTSGGPNTGELFF. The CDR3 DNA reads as TGTGCCAGCAGGAGGACTAGCGGGGGCCCGAACACCGGGGAGCTGTTTTTT.

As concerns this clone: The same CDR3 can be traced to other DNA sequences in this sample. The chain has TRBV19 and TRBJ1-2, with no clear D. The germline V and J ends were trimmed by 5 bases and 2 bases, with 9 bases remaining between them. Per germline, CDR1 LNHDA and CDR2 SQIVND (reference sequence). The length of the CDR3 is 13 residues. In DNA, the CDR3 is TGTGCCAGTAGTCCGAGCAGCAACTATGGCTACACCTTC. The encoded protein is CASSPSSNYGYTF. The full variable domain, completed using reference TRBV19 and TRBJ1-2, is DGGITQSPKYLFRKEGQNVTLSCEQNLNHDAMYWYRQDPGQGLRLIYYSQIVNDFQKGDIAEGYSVSREKKESFPLTVTSAQKNPTAFYLCASSPSSNYGYTFGSGTRLTVV.

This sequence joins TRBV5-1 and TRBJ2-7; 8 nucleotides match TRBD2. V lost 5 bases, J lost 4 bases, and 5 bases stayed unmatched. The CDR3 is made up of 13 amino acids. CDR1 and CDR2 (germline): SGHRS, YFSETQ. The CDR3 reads CASSAGGTYEQYF. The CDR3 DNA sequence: TGCGCCAGCAGTGCGGGAGGTACGTACGAGCAGTACTTC.

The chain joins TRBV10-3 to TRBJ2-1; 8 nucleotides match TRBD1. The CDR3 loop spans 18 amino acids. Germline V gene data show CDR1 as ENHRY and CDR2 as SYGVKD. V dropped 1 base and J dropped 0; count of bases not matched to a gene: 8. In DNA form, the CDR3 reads TGTGCCATCAGTGAGTGGGACAGGCCGACGAGCTCCTACAATGAGCAGTTCTTC. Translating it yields CAISEWDRPTSSYNEQFF.

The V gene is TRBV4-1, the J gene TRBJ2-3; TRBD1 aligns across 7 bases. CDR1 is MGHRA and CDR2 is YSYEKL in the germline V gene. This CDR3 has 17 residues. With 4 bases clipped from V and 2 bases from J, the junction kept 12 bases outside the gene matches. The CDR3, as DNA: TGCGCCAGCAGCCTTCAGGGGGACAACCTAAACACAGATACGCAGTATTTT. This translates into CASSLQGDNLNTDTQYF.

CDR3 coding DNA: TGTGCCACCAGCAGGATACAGGGTTACGAGCAGTACTTC. Amino acids: CATSRIQGYEQYF. The chain carries TRBV15 and TRBJ2-7; a weak D match, TRBD1 (6 bases). Trimming left V 3 bases short and J 4 bases short, with 10 bases between. The CDR3 length is 13 residues. The germline gives CDR1 LNHNV, CDR2 YYDKDF (reference sequence).

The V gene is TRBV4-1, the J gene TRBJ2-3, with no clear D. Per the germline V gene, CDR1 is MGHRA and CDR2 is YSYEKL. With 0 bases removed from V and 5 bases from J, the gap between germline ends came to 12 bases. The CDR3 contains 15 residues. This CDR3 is CASSQDGRVKDTQYF. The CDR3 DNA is TGCGCCAGCAGCCAAGATGGAAGAGTCAAAGATACGCAGTATTTT.

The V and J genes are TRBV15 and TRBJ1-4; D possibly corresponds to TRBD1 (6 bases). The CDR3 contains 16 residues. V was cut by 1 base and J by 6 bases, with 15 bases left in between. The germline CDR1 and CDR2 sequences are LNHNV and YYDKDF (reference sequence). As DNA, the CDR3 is TGTGCCACCAGCAGAGGGACAGTCCCGTACGATGAAAAACTGTTTTTT. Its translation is CATSRGTVPYDEKLFF.

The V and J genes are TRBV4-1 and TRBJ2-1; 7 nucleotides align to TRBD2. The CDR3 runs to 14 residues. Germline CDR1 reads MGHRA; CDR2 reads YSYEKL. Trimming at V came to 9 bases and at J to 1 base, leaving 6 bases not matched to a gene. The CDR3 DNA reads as TGCGCCAGTGGGGGGGGATCATCCTACAATGAGCAGTTCTTC. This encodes CASGGGSSYNEQFF.

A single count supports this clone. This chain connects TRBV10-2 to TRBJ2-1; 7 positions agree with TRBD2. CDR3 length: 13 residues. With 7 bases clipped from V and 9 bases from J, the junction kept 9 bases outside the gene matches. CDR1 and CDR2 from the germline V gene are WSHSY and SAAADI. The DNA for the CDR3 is TGCGCCAGCACTTACGGCGGGAGCAGTGAGCAGTTCTTC. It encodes CASTYGGSSEQFF.

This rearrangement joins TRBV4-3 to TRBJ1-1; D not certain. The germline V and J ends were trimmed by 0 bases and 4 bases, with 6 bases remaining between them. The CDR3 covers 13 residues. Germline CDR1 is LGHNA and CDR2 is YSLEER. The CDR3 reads CASSQDLGTEAFF. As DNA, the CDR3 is TGCGCCAGCAGCCAAGATTTGGGCACTGAAGCTTTCTTT.

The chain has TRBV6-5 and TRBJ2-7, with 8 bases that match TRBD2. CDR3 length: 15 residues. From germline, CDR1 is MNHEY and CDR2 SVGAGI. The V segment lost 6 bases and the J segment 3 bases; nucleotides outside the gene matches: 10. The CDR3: CASSRAPGLGYEQYF. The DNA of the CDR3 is TGTGCCAGCAGCCGAGCGCCGGGACTAGGCTACGAGCAGTACTTC.

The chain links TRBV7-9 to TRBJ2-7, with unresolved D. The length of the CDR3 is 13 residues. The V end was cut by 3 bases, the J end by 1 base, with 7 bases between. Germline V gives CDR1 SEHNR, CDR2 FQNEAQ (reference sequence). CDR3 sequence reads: CASSFPPSYEQYF. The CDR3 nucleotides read TGTGCCAGCAGCTTCCCTCCGTCCTACGAGCAGTACTTC.

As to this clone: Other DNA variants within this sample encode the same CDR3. In nucleotides, the CDR3 is TGCGCCAGCAGCTTGACGGGACCCTACGAGCAGTACTTC. Protein: CASSLTGPYEQYF. The chain joins TRBV5-1 to TRBJ2-7, with D possibly being TRBD1 or TRBD2 (5 bases each). The CDR3 has 13 amino acids. Per germline, CDR1 SGHRS and CDR2 YFSETQ. The V end was cut by 1 base, the J end by 2 bases, with 7 bases between.

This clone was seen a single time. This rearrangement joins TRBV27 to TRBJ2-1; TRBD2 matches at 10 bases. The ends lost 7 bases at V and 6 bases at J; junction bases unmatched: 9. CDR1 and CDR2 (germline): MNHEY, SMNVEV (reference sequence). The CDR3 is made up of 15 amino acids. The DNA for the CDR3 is TGTGCCAGCATGGCCGTAGCGGGGGGTCTCAATGAGCAGTTCTTC. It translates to CASMAVAGGLNEQFF.

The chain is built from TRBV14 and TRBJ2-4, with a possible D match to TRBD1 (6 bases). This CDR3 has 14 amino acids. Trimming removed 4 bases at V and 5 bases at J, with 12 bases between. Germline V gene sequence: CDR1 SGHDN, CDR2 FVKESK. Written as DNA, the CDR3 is TGTGCCAGCAGCCTACTAGGGGGTGAAAACATTCAGTACTTC. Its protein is CASSLLGGENIQYF.